The 18 T cell receptor beta chains below were found in one sample sequenced in a study of cytomegalovirus exposure and HLA in healthy donors. PCR amplification relied on 60 Vbeta primers (plus 13 Jbeta primers). Sequenced by immunoSEQ multiplex PCR; TCRdb stores in-frame clones only, minus some. The sample includes 150,000 to 200,000 clones, 68% of them seen just once. What was sequenced was PBMCs. Receptors originate from a woman aged 35 to 49 in good health and CMV-seropositive.

This chain uses TRBV19 with TRBJ2-2; D gene uncertain. CDR1 LNHDA and CDR2 SQIVND come from the germline V gene (reference sequence). The V and J ends lost 3 bases and 1 base respectively, with 9 bases between them. The CDR3 is 15 residues long. Here the CDR3 DNA reads TGTGCCAGTAGTATCAGAACAGTGAACACCGGGGAGCTGTTTTTT. It is translated as CASSIRTVNTGELFF. Complete variable domain (other parts from reference TRBV19 and TRBJ2-2): DGGITQSPKYLFRKEGQNVTLSCEQNLNHDAMYWYRQDPGQGLRLIYYSQIVNDFQKGDIAEGYSVSREKKESFPLTVTSAQKNPTAFYLCASSIRTVNTGELFFGEGSRLTVL.

This clone was seen a few times. The genes are TRBV5-1 and TRBJ1-4; 7 bases fit TRBD1. Germline CDR1 reads SGHRS; CDR2 reads YFSETQ. This CDR3 comprises 15 residues. Germline trimming cut 0 bases from V and 6 bases from J; bases unmatched to any gene: 5. The CDR3 coding sequence is TGCGCCAGCAGCTTGGTAGGGGGCTCTGATGAAAAACTGTTTTTT. Its translation: CASSLVGGSDEKLFF.

The chain links TRBV5-1 to TRBJ1-1, with a tentative D call TRBD1 (5 bases). There are 16 residues in the CDR3. Trimming shortened V by 3 bases and J by 2 bases, and 17 bases separated the two germline ends. Per the germline V gene, CDR1 is SGHRS and CDR2 is YFSETQ. The CDR3 nucleotides are TGCGCCAGCAGCTCCCTTTCTGCCGGGACTAACACTGAAGCTTTCTTT. It encodes CASSSLSAGTNTEAFF.

On this clone itself: This CDR3 is also generated by other DNA sequences in the sample. The chain has TRBV18 and TRBJ2-2; the D is unclear. Germline-derived CDR1 and CDR2 are KGHSH and LQKENI. With 3 bases removed from V and 3 bases from J, the gap between germline ends came to 5 bases. CDR3 length equals 13 residues. CDR3 region: CASSPRDTGELFF. CDR3 in DNA: TGTGCCAGCTCACCCCGCGACACCGGGGAGCTGTTTTTT.

This clone has a single count. The genes are TRBV5-4 and TRBJ2-7; 11 nucleotides align to TRBD2. The CDR3 runs to 14 residues. Germline-derived CDR1 and CDR2 are SGHNT and YYREEE (reference sequence). Trimming removed 2 bases from V and 6 bases from J; junction bases left unmatched: 4. CDR3 nucleotide sequence: TGTGCCAGCAGCTTACTAGCGGGAGCGCTCGAGCAGTACTTC. It codes for CASSLLAGALEQYF.

The chain carries TRBV5-1 and TRBJ2-2; TRBD2 matches at 10 bases. CDR1 is SGHRS, CDR2 YFSETQ, per germline. Trimming at V came to 4 bases and at J to 6 bases, leaving 12 bases not matched to a gene. The CDR3 extends over 17 amino acids. CDR3 DNA: TGCGCCAGCAGCCCGGCGGGGCTAGCGGGAGTTTCCGGGGAGCTGTTTTTT. This gives the protein CASSPAGLAGVSGELFF.

The chain has TRBV5-4 and TRBJ1-1; no reliable D call. Germline CDR1 reads SGHNT; CDR2 reads YYREEE (reference sequence). V lost 0 bases and J lost 0, with 6 bases in between. This CDR3 contains 14 residues. CDR3 coding DNA: TGTGCCAGCAGCTTGGACAGTATGAACACTGAAGCTTTCTTT. It yields the protein CASSLDSMNTEAFF.

This chain joins TRBV4-3 and TRBJ1-5; 10 bases are shared with TRBD1. The ends lost 0 bases at V and 10 bases at J; junction bases unmatched: 12. The CDR3 extends over 17 amino acids. CDR1 and CDR2 from the germline V gene are LGHNA and YSLEER. The CDR3 nucleotides are TGCGCCAGCAGCCAAGACCCGGGACAGGGGTCAGTTCTTCCCCAGCATTTT. Its translation: CASSQDPGQGSVLPQHF.

This rearrangement joins TRBV28 to TRBJ2-7; 10 positions match TRBD1. The length of the CDR3 is 14 residues. The ends lost 4 bases at V and 6 bases at J; junction bases unmatched: 6. Germline V gives CDR1 MDHEN, CDR2 SYDVKM. The chain's CDR3 is CASSSGTGVGEQYF. CDR3 bases: TGTGCCAGCAGTTCCGGGACAGGGGTAGGCGAGCAGTACTTC.

In DNA form, the CDR3 reads TGTGCCAGCAGCAACGGGTATCAAGAGACCCAGTACTTC. This gives the protein CASSNGYQETQYF. V and J are TRBV11-2 and TRBJ2-5; unclear D gene. Looked up from germline, CDR1 is SGHAT and CDR2 is FQNNGV. Trimming removed 5 bases at V and 2 bases at J, with 9 bases between. This CDR3 has 13 residues. The variable domain in full, completed from reference TRBV11-2 and TRBJ2-5, reads EAGVAQSPRYKIIEKRQSVAFWCNPISGHATLYWYQQILGQGPKLLIQFQNNGVVDDSQLPKDRFSAERLKGVDSTLKIQPAKLEDSAVYLCASSNGYQETQYFGPGTRLLVL.

In this sample, this clone turned up a few times. The chain carries TRBV6-5 and TRBJ1-2; 7 bases are shared with TRBD1. Trimming removed 4 bases from V and 4 bases from J; junction bases left unmatched: 9. This CDR3 is built from 15 residues. Germline V gives CDR1 MNHEY, CDR2 SVGAGI. The CDR3, as DNA: TGTGCCAGCAGTTTAGAAAGACAGGGTGCCTATGGCTACACCTTC. Translating gives CASSLERQGAYGYTF.

This clone was observed a single time. The chain couples TRBV6-5 to TRBJ2-5; 10 bases match TRBD2. Germline values: CDR1 MNHEY, CDR2 SVGAGI. The V and J ends lost 5 bases and 3 bases, in that order; junction bases with no gene match: 3. The CDR3 length is 14 residues. DNA for the CDR3: TGTGCCAGCAGTGGTCTAGCGGGGGAAGAGACCCAGTACTTC. As protein: CASSGLAGEETQYF.

This clone was counted a few times. The rearrangement joins TRBV9 to TRBJ2-2, with D possibly being TRBD2 (5 bases). Germline V gene data show CDR1 as SGDLS and CDR2 as YYNGEE. The CDR3 sequence is 15 residues long. Trimming took off 6 bases at V and 4 bases at J, with 16 bases between the two ends. CDR3 DNA: TGTGCCAGCACTCCGAGCGGAGAGTTCACCGGGGAGCTGTTTTTT. Translated: CASTPSGEFTGELFF. The variable domain in full, completed from reference TRBV9 and TRBJ2-2, reads DSGVTQTPKHLITATGQRVTLRCSPRSGDLSVYWYQQSLDQGLQFLIQYYNGEERAKGNILERFSAQQFPDLHSELNLSSLELGDSALYFCASTPSGEFTGELFFGEGSRLTVL.

The rearrangement uses TRBV7-2 and TRBJ2-3, with TRBD2 as a possible D gene (5 bases). V lost 0 bases and J lost 8, with 9 bases in between. Germline lookup yields CDR1 SGHTA and CDR2 FQGNSA. The CDR3 has 13 amino acids. CDR3 protein: CASSLAPGVTQYF. DNA of the CDR3: TGTGCCAGCAGCTTAGCCCCCGGGGTTACGCAGTATTTT. Variable domain in full (rest from reference TRBV7-2 and TRBJ2-3): GAGVSQSPSNKVTEKGKDVELRCDPISGHTALYWYRQSLGQGLEFLIYFQGNSAPDKSGLPSDRFSAERTGGSVSTLTIQRTQQEDSAVYLCASSLAPGVTQYFGPGTRLTVL.

The rearrangement joins TRBV28 to TRBJ2-7, with TRBD2 identical over 13 bases. The CDR3 has 15 amino acids. Germline trimming cut 6 bases from V and 4 bases from J; bases unmatched to any gene: 6. Germline CDR1 MDHEN, CDR2 SYDVKM. CDR3 DNA: TGTGCCAGCAGCTTACGGACTAGCGGGGGATACGAGCAGTACTTC. This sequence encodes CASSLRTSGGYEQYF.

This rearrangement joins TRBV7-2 to TRBJ1-2, with D unresolved. CDR3 length: 13 amino acids. The V and J ends lost 1 base and 8 bases respectively, with 11 bases between them. In germline, CDR1 is SGHTA, CDR2 FQGNSA. The CDR3 DNA reads TGTGCCAGCAGCTTAGGTGGAGAGTACGGCTACACCTTC. Translation: CASSLGGEYGYTF.

The chain employs TRBV28 and TRBJ2-1; 7 bases are shared with TRBD1. CDR1 is MDHEN, CDR2 SYDVKM, per germline. The V and J ends lost 4 bases and 7 bases, in that order; junction bases with no gene match: 10. This CDR3 is built from 15 residues. Written as DNA, the CDR3 is TGTGCCAGCAGTTCCTCGGGACAGCAACATAATGAGCAGTTCTTC. Translating gives CASSSSGQQHNEQFF.

This chain connects TRBV5-5 to TRBJ1-2; 8 nucleotides align to TRBD1. This CDR3 has 14 residues. V lost 2 bases and J lost 4; bases outside the gene matches: 4. Germline lookup yields CDR1 SGHKS and CDR2 YYEKEE (reference sequence). The CDR3 loop reads CASSFDRGAYGYTF. DNA for the CDR3: TGTGCCAGCAGCTTCGACAGGGGAGCCTATGGCTACACCTTC.